This T cell receptor (beta chain) was identified in a study of molecular identifiers for immune sequencing clone quantification. For bulk TCR libraries, previously described methods and listed TCR primers were used. TCRdb recomputed calls from the PCR reads with MiXCR, one row per CDR3 protein. This sample has about 630,000 distinct CDR3 sequences, with 25% found just once. This clonotype was recorded many times. Germline V CDR1 and CDR2: MNHNY, SVGAGI (reference sequence). Trimming cost V 0 bases and J 7 bases; bases outside gene matches: 6. The CDR3 consists of 15 residues. The TCR was taken from a human donor in good health. Some libraries in this study had Jurkat cell RNA spiked in. The chain recombines TRBV6-6 with TRBJ2-1, with 7 bases lining up with TRBD1. The sample was naive CD8+ T cells from blood, with Jurkat cell RNA spiked in. The subset here: FACS-sorted CD8+CD4-CCR7+CD45RA+ naive T cells. The CDR3 DNA sequence: TGTGCCAGCAGTTACTCAGTGAGGACAGGTAATGAGCAGTTCTTC. Its protein is CASSYSVRTGNEQFF.